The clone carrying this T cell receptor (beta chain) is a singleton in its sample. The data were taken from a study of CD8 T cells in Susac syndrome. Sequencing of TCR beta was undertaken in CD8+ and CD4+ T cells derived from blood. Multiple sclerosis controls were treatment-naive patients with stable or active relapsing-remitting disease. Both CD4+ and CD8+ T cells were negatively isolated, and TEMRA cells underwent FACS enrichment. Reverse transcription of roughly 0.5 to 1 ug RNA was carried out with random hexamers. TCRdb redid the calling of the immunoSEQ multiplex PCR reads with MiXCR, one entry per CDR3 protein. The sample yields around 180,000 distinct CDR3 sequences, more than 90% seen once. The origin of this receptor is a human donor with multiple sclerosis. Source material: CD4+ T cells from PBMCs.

CDR3 in DNA: TGCGCCAGCAGCTCTACTACAAACACCGGGGAGCTGTTTTTT. As protein: CASSSTTNTGELFF. The chain employs TRBV5-1 and TRBJ2-2; D is uncertain. The CDR3 sequence is 14 residues long. Looked up from germline, CDR1 is SGHRS and CDR2 is YFSETQ. V lost 3 bases, J lost 2 bases, and 8 bases lay in between.